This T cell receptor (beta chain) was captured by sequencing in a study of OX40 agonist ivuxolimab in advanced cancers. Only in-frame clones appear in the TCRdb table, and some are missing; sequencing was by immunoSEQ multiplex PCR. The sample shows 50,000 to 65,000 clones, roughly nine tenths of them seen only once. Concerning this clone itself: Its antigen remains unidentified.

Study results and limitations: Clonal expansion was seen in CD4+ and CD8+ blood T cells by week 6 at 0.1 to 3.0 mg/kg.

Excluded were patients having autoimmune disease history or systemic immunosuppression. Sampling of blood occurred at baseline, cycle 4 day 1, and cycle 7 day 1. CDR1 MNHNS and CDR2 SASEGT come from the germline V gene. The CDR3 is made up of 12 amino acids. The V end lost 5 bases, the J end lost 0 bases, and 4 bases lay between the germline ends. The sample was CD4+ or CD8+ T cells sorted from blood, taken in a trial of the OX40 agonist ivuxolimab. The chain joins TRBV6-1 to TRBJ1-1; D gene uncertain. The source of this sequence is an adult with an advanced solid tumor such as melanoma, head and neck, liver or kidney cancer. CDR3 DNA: TGTGCCAGCAGTTTAGTGAACACTGAAGCTTTCTTT. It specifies CASSLVNTEAFF.